This T cell receptor (beta chain) was recovered during a study of shared clonotypes between healthy human individuals. TCRdb keeps only in-frame clones here, not all; method: immunoSEQ multiplex PCR. The data hold under 85,000 clones, with about 63% observed a single time. The sequencing input was memory CD8+ T cells sorted from blood. Regarding subset: CD45RO+ cells pooled with CCR7-negative TemRA cells. The sequence was obtained from a man aged 25 to 40 in good health.

DNA of the CDR3: TGTGCCAGCAGCGGGACTAGCTGGGGTGAGCAGTTCTTC. Translated, it gives CASSGTSWGEQFF. The rearrangement links TRBV6-1 to TRBJ2-1; 9 positions match TRBD2. The CDR3 has 13 residues. Trimming took 6 bases from V and 9 from J; bases not matched to a gene: 6. Germline-derived CDR1 and CDR2 are MNHNS and SASEGT.